The 4 T cell receptor beta chains below come from one sample, sequenced in a study of T cell responses to AZD1222 COVID-19 vaccine. The method was immunoSEQ multiplex PCR; TCRdb's version includes in-frame clones alone and lacks a portion of them. Here the sample spans about 60,000 clones, around 86% being singletons. The sequencing used peripheral blood, collected on day 0 of AZD1222 vaccination. These receptors were obtained from an adult in good health.

The chain has TRBV3-1 (or the pseudogene TRBV3-2) and TRBJ2-7, with D possibly matching TRBD1 (5 bases). Germline assignment: CDR1 LGHDT and CDR2 YNNKEL (reference sequence). The V end lost 4 bases, the J end lost 0 bases, and 10 bases lay between the germline ends. The CDR3 has 14 residues. The CDR3 sequence: CASSRGTASYEQYF. In DNA form, the CDR3 reads TGTGCCAGCAGCCGGGGCACAGCCTCCTACGAGCAGTACTTC.

J is TRBJ1-2 and V is TRBV5-1; TRBD1 aligns across 7 bases. This CDR3 region has 15 residues. CDR1 and CDR2 from the germline V gene are SGHRS and YFSETQ. The V segment lost 4 bases and the J segment 0 bases; nucleotides outside the gene matches: 6. This chain's CDR3 is CASSQTGSANYGYTF. The CDR3 nucleotides are TGCGCCAGCAGCCAGACAGGGTCTGCTAACTATGGCTACACCTTC.

The gene calls are TRBV7-2 and TRBJ1-6; no clear D gene. CDR3 length: 15 residues. The germline gives CDR1 SGHTA, CDR2 FQGNSA. V lost 2 bases and J lost 9, with 14 bases in between. The CDR3, as DNA: TGTGCCAGCAGCTTATTCGAGCGTCTAAGTTCACCCCTCCACTTT. Translation gives CASSLFERLSSPLHF.

The CDR3 here is CASSYLQGNYGYTF. In nucleotides, the CDR3 is TGTGCCAGCAGTTACCTCCAGGGGAACTATGGCTACACCTTC. The V gene is TRBV6-5, the J gene TRBJ1-2; tentatively, D is TRBD1 (6 bases). Trimming removed 2 bases at V and 2 bases at J, with 9 bases between. CDR3 length: 14 residues. Per germline, CDR1 MNHEY and CDR2 SVGAGI.